The rows below give T cell receptor beta chains drawn from one sample of a study of T cell responses to AZD1222 COVID-19 vaccine. Data came from immunoSEQ multiplex PCR; TCRdb stores just in-frame clones and leaves some out. Altogether around 130,000 clones are present, 89% being singletons, with the ten largest covering around a tenth. Material: peripheral blood, obtained 28 days after the second AZD1222 dose. Receptors originate from an adult who received the AZD1222 COVID-19 vaccine. Both conserved end residues are part of each CDR3. The D gene is left open where the match is weak. Part of the rows lack a size; the others show once, few, many or a class for expanded clones.

cdr3_nt cdr3_aa j_call d_call clone_size v_call
TGTGCCAGCAGCCCCATCGTGGGCGCTTACACCGGGGAGCTGTTTTTT CASSPIVGAYTGELFF TRBJ2-2 - once TRBV14
TGTGCCAGCAGCTCCAGCGGGGGGAACACCGGGGAGCTGTTTTTT CASSSSGGNTGELFF TRBJ2-2 TRBD2 - TRBV7-3
TGTGCCAGCAGTTTAGGAACCGGGTCTACCTATCGGGACTATGGCTACACCTTC CASSLGTGSTYRDYGYTF TRBJ1-2 - - TRBV7-9
TGTGCCAGCAGCTCGTGGACAGCCTCCGGGAACACCATATATTTT CASSSWTASGNTIYF TRBJ1-3 - - TRBV7-2
TGTGCCAGCAGCTTGGGGGTGGCAGGGAGTGAAACAGATACGCAGTATTTT CASSLGVAGSETDTQYF TRBJ2-3 - - TRBV5-4
TGTGCCAGTAGTATGATTGTGGGGACAGGGTATAGCAATCAGCCCCAGCATTTT CASSMIVGTGYSNQPQHF TRBJ1-5 TRBD1 few TRBV19
TGTGCCAGCAGCAAACCACGGGACAGGGGTAGCGGGAGTGCCCCCTACGAGCAGTACTTC CASSKPRDRGSGSAPYEQYF TRBJ2-7 - - TRBV21-1
TGTGCCAGCAGCTTAGAGGGGCTCGGTGAAGCTTTCTTT CASSLEGLGEAFF TRBJ1-1 - - TRBV13
TGTGCCAGCAAAGGACAATACACTGAAGCTTTCTTT CASKGQYTEAFF TRBJ1-1 - - TRBV2
TGTGCCAGCTCACCACAGAACACTGAAGCTTTCTTT CASSPQNTEAFF TRBJ1-1 - - TRBV18
TGCGCCAGCAGCCAGGGGACAGGGGCAAGCTCCTACGAGCAGTACTTC CASSQGTGASSYEQYF TRBJ2-7 TRBD1 - TRBV4-3
TGCGCCAGCAGCTCCGGGGGCGGTGCAACTAATGAAAAACTGTTTTTT CASSSGGGATNEKLFF TRBJ1-4 - - TRBV5-1
TGTGCCAGCAGCCAAGATTACCAGACTGCTAACTATGGCTACACCTTC CASSQDYQTANYGYTF TRBJ1-2 - once TRBV4-2
TGTGCCAGTACTCCAGGGAGGGGAGTCCAGCCCCAGCATTTT CASTPGRGVQPQHF TRBJ1-5 - - TRBV19
TGTGCCATCAGTGAGTCCGACGGGGGACAGCCCCAGCATTTT CAISESDGGQPQHF TRBJ1-5 - - TRBV10-3
TGTGCCAGCAGCGTAGAACAGGGGGGAGAAAAACTGTTTTTT CASSVEQGGEKLFF TRBJ1-4 TRBD1 - TRBV9
TGCGCCAGCAGACGCGGGCCTGGGCCCAATCAGCCCCAGCATTTT CASRRGPGPNQPQHF TRBJ1-5 - - TRBV10-2
TGTGCCATCAGTGACCCGACAGGAGCGGCAGATACGCAGTATTTT CAISDPTGAADTQYF TRBJ2-3 - once TRBV10-3
TGTGCCAGCAGTTACCACAGGGCGGCGGGGAACACTGAAGCTTTCTTT CASSYHRAAGNTEAFF TRBJ1-1 - - TRBV6-5
TGCAGTGCTAGATCCGGATATGGCTACACCTTC CSARSGYGYTF TRBJ1-2 - - TRBV20-1
TGTGCCAGCTATACCAGAAGCACAGATACGCAGTATTTT CASYTRSTDTQYF TRBJ2-3 - - TRBV18
TGTGCCAGCAGTCTCGGGGTAGCGGGGAGCTCCTACAATGAGCAGTTCTTC CASSLGVAGSSYNEQFF TRBJ2-1 TRBD2 - TRBV11-3
TGTGCCAGCAGCTTATCCGGGACAGGGAACTATGGCTACACCTTC CASSLSGTGNYGYTF TRBJ1-2 TRBD1 - TRBV7-2
TGTGCCAGCAGCTTAGCGGACCCTACCGGCTACACCTTC CASSLADPTGYTF TRBJ1-2 - - TRBV7-9
TGTGCCAGTAGTATAGGAGGCAGTTGGGGGGAGACCCAGTACTTC CASSIGGSWGETQYF TRBJ2-5 - - TRBV19
TGTGCCTGGAGAAGGCCTCCGGAGCAGTTCTTC CAWRRPPEQFF TRBJ2-1 - once TRBV30
TGTGCCAGTAGTATGGAGGCAGGGGTTAATTCACCCCTCCACTTT CASSMEAGVNSPLHF TRBJ1-6 - - TRBV19
TGTGCCAGTAGGACCGGGGACGCAAACTACGAGCAGTACTTC CASRTGDANYEQYF TRBJ2-7 - - TRBV19